The following is a T cell receptor (beta chain) sequence with its context. Its antigen remains unknown. Deletions cut 2 bases from V and 8 bases from J, with 6 bases between. The CDR3 runs to 11 residues. Germline CDR1 and CDR2: MGHDK and SYGVNS. This record comes from a study of cytotoxic CD8 clonotypes in ibrutinib-treated CLL. Study information: After a median of approximately 70 months, roughly 15 patients stayed remitted and approximately 12 progressed; responses had been partial in approximately 24 and complete in 2. Regarding the study as a whole: Progressing and sustained-remission patients had different sampling times. With treatment, public clonotypes, which were uncommon, either contracted or remained stable. Against age-matched healthy donors, baseline clonality ran higher and tracked circulating CD8+ T-cell counts.

The assay was immunoSEQ multiplex PCR, and TCRdb's table has in-frame clones only and misses some. The sample shows some 350,000 clones, 67% of them seen only once. The chain uses TRBV25-1 and TRBJ1-2; D gene uncertain. The material sequenced was PBMCs, taken after 36 months of ibrutinib treatment. This sequence was found in a human donor with chronic lymphocytic leukemia. Written as DNA, the CDR3 is TGTGCCAGCAGTGAACGTAGGGGCTACACCTTC. This sequence encodes CASSERRGYTF.